This T cell receptor beta chain was recovered during a study of blood T cell repertoires in COVID-19. Study summary: COVID-19 samples, acute and convalescent, were from the United States, Italy and Spain. T cells, B-cell-depleted T cells, or PBMCs supplied cDNA or gDNA.

Germline CDR1 LNHDA, CDR2 SQIVND (reference sequence). Germline trimming cut 8 bases from V and 5 bases from J; bases unmatched to any gene: 3. The CDR3 extends over 12 amino acids. As handled by the study authors: Amplification of reference gene primers provided the estimated nucleated cell counts. Libraries were prepared by immunoSEQ multiplex PCR; TCRdb keeps only in-frame clonotypes and omits some of them. D and trimming were read from the DNA, whereas the V and J calls and clone size are those reported in that table. The top ten clones hold roughly 4.5% of a sample with some 120,000 clones, roughly nine tenths of them seen once.

Material for sequencing was peripheral blood. The sequence derives from a man aged 35 to 55 with acute or convalescent COVID-19. V is TRBV19 and J is TRBJ1-2; 9 positions agree with TRBD1. CDR3 residues: CASGDREYGYTF. Here the CDR3 DNA reads TGTGCCAGTGGGGACAGGGAGTATGGCTACACCTTC.